Given below is one TCR beta chain in context. The data were obtained in a study of blood T cell repertoires in COVID-19. On the study more broadly: Whether acute or convalescent, the COVID-19 samples came from the United States, Italy and Spain. T cells, B-cell-depleted T cells, or PBMCs supplied cDNA or gDNA.

Germline V gene lookup returns CDR1 MNHEY and CDR2 SVGAGI. The length of the CDR3 is 13 residues. Trimming pared 6 bases from V and 2 bases from J, leaving 7 bases between. Original data processing: Estimates of nucleated cell counts were drawn from the amplification of reference gene primers. Here immunoSEQ multiplex PCR was the method, and the copy in TCRdb shows in-frame clones only, minus some. V, J and clone size are taken as reported in that table, and D and trimming were inferred from the DNA itself. The sample consists of tens of thousands of clones, around nine tenths of them appearing once.

This TCR came from an elderly woman with acute or convalescent COVID-19. The chain is built from TRBV6-5 and TRBJ2-2; D not resolved. Material for sequencing was peripheral blood. The CDR3 is CASRALNTGELFF. In DNA, the CDR3 is TGTGCCAGCAGAGCGCTTAACACCGGGGAGCTGTTTTTT.